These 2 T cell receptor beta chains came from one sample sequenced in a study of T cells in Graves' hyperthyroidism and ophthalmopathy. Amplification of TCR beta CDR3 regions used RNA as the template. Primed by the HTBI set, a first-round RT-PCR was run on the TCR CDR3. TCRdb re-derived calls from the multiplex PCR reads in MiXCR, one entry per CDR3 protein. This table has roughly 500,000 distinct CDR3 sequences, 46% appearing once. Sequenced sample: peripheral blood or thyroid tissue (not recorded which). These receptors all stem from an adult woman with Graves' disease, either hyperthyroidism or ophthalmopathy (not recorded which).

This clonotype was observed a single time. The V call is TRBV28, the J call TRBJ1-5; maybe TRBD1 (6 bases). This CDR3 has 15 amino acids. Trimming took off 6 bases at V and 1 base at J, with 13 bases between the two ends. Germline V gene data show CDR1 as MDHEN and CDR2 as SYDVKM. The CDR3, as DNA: TGTGCCAGCAGCCAGGGACAAATCAGCAATCAGCCCCAGCATTTT. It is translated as CASSQGQISNQPQHF.

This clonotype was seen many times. The CDR3 coding sequence is TGTGCCAGCAGCCTGGGACTAGCGGGAGGGAGAGAGACCCAGTACTTC. Amino acids: CASSLGLAGGRETQYF. The chain links TRBV7-2 to TRBJ2-5; 16 bases agree with TRBD2. The CDR3 loop spans 16 amino acids. The J segment lost 4 bases and the V segment lost 5 bases, leaving 4 bases of the junction unmatched. CDR1 is SGHTA, CDR2 FQGNSA, per germline.